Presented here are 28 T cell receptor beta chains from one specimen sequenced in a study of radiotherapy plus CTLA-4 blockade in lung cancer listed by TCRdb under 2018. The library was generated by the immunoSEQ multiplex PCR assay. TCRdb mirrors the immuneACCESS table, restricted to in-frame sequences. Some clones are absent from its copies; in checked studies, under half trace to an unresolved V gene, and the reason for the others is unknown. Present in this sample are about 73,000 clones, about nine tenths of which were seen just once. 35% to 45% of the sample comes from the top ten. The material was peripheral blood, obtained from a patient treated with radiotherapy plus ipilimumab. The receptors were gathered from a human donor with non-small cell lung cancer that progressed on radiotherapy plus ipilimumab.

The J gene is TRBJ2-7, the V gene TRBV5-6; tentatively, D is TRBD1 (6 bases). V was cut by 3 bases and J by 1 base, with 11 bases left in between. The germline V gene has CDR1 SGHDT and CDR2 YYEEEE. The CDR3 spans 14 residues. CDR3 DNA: TGTGCCAGCAGCTCCCGGGACACTTCCTACGAGCAGTACTTC. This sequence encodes CASSSRDTSYEQYF.

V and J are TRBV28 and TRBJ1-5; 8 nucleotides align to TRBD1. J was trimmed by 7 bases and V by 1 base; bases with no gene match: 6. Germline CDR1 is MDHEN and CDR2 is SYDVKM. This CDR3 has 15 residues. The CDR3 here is CASSLFGQGEQPQHF. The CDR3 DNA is TGTGCCAGCAGTTTATTCGGACAGGGAGAACAGCCCCAGCATTTT.

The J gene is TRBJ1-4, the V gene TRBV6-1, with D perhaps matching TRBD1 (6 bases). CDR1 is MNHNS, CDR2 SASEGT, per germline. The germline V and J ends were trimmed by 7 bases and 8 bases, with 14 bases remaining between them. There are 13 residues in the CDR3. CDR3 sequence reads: CASTTGFREKLFF. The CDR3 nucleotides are TGTGCCAGCACAACAGGGTTCCGGGAAAAACTGTTTTTT.

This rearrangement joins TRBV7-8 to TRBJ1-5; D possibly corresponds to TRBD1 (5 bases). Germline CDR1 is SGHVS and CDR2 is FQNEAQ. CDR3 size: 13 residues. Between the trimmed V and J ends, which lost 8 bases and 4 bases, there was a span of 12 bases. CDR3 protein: CASGGELNQPQHF. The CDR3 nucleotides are TGTGCCAGCGGGGGGGAGTTGAATCAGCCCCAGCATTTT.

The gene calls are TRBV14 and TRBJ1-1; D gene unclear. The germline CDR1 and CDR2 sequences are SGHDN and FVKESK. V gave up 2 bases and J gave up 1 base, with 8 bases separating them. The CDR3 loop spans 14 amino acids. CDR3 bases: TGTGCCAGCAGCCAAAACGGGTGGAACACTGAAGCTTTCTTT. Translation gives CASSQNGWNTEAFF.

CDR3 coding DNA: TGCGCCAGCAGCCAAGCGATGGAGCCCTATGGCTACACCTTC. As protein: CASSQAMEPYGYTF. V gene TRBV4-1 combines with J gene TRBJ1-2; the D is unclear. The CDR3 contains 14 residues. Germline V CDR1 and CDR2: MGHRA, YSYEKL. V shed 1 base and J shed 4 bases, with 10 bases lying between them.

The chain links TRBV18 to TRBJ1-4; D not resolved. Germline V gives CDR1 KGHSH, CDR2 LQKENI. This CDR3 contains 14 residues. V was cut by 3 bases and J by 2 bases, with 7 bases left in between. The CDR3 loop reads CASSPTVTNEKLFF. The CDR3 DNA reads TGTGCCAGCTCACCTACAGTCACTAATGAAAAACTGTTTTTT.

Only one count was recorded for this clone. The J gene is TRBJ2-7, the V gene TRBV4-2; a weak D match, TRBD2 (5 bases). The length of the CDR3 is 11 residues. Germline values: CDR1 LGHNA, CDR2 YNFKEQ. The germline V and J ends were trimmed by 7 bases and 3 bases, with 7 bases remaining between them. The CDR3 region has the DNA TGTGCCAGCATCCGGGACTACGAGCAGTACGTC. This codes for CASIRDYEQYV.

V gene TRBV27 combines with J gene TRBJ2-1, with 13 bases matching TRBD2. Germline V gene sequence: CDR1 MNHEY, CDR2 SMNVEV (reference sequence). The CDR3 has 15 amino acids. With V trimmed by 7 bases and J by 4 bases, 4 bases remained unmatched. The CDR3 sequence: CASTLAGGMYNEQFF. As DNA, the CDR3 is TGTGCCAGCACACTAGCGGGAGGGATGTACAATGAGCAGTTCTTC.

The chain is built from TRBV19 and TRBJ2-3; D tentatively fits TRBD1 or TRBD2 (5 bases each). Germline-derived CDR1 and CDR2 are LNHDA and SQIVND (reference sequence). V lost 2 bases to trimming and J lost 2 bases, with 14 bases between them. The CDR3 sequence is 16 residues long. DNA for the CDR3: TGTGCCAGTAGTATACGTTCCGGGGACCCCACAGATACGCAGTATTTT. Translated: CASSIRSGDPTDTQYF.

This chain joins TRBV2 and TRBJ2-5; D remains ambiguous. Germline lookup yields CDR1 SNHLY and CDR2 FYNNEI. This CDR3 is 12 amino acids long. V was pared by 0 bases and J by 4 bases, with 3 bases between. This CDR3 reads CASSEAVETQYF. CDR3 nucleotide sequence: TGTGCCAGCAGTGAAGCCGTAGAGACCCAGTACTTC.

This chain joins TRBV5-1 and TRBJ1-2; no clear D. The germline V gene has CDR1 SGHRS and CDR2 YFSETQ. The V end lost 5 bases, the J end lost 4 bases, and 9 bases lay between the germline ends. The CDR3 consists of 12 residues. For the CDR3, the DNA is TGCGCCAGCAGAATCAGCTCCTATGGCTACACCTTC. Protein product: CASRISSYGYTF.

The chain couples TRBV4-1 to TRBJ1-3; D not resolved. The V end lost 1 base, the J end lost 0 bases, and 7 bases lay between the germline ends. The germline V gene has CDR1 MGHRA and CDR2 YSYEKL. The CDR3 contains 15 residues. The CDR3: CASSQATSSGNTIYF. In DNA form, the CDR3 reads TGCGCCAGCAGCCAAGCTACGAGCTCTGGAAACACCATATATTTT.

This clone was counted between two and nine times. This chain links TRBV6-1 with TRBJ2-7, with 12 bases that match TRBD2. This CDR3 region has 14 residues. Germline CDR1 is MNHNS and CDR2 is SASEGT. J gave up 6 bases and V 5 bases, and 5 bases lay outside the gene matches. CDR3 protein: CASSSGLAGFEQYF. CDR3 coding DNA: TGTGCCAGCAGTTCTGGACTAGCGGGGTTCGAGCAGTACTTC.

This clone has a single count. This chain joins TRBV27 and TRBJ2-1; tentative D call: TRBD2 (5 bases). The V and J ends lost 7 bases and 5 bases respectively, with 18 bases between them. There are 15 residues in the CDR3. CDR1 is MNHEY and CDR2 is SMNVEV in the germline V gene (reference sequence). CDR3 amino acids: CASNHSPGNHNEQFF. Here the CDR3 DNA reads TGTGCCAGCAATCACAGCCCCGGGAATCACAATGAGCAGTTCTTC.

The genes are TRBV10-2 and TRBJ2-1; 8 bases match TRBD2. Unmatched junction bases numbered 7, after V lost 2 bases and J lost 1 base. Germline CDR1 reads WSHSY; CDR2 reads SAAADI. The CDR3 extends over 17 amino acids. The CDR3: CASSETVTSGSYNEQFF. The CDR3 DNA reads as TGCGCCAGCAGTGAGACCGTAACTAGCGGATCCTACAATGAGCAGTTCTTC.

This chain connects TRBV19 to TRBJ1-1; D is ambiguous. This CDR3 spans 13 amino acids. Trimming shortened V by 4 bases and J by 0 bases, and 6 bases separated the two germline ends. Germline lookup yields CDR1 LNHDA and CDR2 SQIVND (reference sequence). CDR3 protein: CASSKRVNTEAFF. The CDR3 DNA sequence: TGTGCCAGTAGTAAACGGGTGAACACTGAAGCTTTCTTT.

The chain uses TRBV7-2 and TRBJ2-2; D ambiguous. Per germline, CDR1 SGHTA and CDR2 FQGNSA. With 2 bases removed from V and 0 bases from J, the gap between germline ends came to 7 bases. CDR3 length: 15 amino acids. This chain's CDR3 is CASSLFYPNTGELFF. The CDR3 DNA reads TGTGCCAGCAGCTTATTCTACCCGAACACCGGGGAGCTGTTTTTT.

Here the CDR3 reads CASSPQGSRTEAFF. The CDR3 bases are TGTGCCAGTAGTCCACAGGGGAGTAGGACTGAAGCTTTCTTT. The chain carries TRBV19 and TRBJ1-1; TRBD1 matches at 7 bases. Germline V lookup: CDR1 LNHDA, CDR2 SQIVND (reference sequence). This CDR3 is built from 14 residues. With 5 bases clipped from V and 5 bases from J, the junction kept 8 bases outside the gene matches.

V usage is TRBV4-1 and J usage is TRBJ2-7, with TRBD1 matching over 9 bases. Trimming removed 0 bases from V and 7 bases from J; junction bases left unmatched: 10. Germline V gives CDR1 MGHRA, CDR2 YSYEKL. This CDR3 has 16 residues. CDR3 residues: CASSQDEGQGILEQYF. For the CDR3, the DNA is TGCGCCAGCAGCCAAGACGAGGGACAGGGAATCCTGGAGCAGTACTTC.

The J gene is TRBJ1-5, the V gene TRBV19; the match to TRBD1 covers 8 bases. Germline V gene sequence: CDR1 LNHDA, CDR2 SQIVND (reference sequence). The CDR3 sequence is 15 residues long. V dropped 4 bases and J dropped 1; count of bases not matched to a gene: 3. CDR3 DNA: TGTGCCAGTAGTACACAGGGGGTGAGCAATCAGCCCCAGCATTTT. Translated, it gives CASSTQGVSNQPQHF. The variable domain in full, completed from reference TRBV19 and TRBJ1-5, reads DGGITQSPKYLFRKEGQNVTLSCEQNLNHDAMYWYRQDPGQGLRLIYYSQIVNDFQKGDIAEGYSVSREKKESFPLTVTSAQKNPTAFYLCASSTQGVSNQPQHFGDGTRLSIL.

CDR3 nucleotide sequence: TGTGCTAGTGGTTTGCCCCGGCGGTCCTACGAGCAGTACGTC. Translated, it gives CASGLPRRSYEQYV. The chain has TRBV12-5 and TRBJ2-7; D remains ambiguous. Germline lookup yields CDR1 LGHNT and CDR2 FRNRAP. This CDR3 contains 14 residues. Trimming stripped 2 bases from V and 1 base from J, with 9 bases between.

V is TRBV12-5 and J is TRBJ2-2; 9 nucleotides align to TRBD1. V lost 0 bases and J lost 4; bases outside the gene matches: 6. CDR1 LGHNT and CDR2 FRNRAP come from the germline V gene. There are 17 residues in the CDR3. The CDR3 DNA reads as TGTGCTAGTGGTTTGGTACGGGACAGGGTCGTCACCGGGGAGCTGTTTTTT. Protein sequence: CASGLVRDRVVTGELFF.

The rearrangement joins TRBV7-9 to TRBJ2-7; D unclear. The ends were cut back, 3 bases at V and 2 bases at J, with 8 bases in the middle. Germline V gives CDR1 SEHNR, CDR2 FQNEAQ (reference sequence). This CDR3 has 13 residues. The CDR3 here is CASSFTLTYEQYF. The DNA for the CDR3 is TGTGCCAGCAGCTTTACTCTAACCTACGAGCAGTACTTC.

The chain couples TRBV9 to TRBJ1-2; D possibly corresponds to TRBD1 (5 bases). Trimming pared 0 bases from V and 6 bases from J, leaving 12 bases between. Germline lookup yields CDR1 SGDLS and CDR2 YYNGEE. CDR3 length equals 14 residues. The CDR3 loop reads CASSVGGGVDGYTF. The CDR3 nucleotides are TGTGCCAGCAGCGTAGGTGGAGGGGTAGATGGCTACACCTTC.

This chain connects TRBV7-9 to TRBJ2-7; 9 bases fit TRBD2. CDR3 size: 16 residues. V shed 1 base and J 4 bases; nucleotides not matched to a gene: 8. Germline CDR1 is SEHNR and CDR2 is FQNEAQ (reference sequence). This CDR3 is CASSLGAGGKRYEQYV. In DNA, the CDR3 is TGTGCCAGCAGCTTAGGGGCGGGAGGGAAAAGATACGAGCAGTACGTC.

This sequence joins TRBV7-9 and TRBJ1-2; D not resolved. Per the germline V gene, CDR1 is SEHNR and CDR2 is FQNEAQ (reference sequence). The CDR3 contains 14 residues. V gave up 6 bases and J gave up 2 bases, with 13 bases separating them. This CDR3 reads CASSSLGGNYGYTF. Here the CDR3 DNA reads TGTGCCAGCAGTTCATTGGGTGGAAACTATGGCTACACCTTC.

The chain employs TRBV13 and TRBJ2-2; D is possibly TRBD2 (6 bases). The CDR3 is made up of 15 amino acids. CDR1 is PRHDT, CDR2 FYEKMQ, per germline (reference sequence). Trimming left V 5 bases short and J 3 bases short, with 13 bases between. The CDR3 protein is CASSQPGLDTGELFF. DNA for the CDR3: TGTGCCAGCAGCCAACCGGGACTTGACACCGGGGAGCTGTTTTTT.